The 26 T cell receptor beta chains below were found in one sample sequenced in a study of T cell repertoires in cytomegalovirus infection. TCRdb fed the reads into MiXCR, producing one record per CDR3 protein. The table lists some 920,000 distinct CDR3 sequences, approximately 33% of them singletons. Their antigens remain unidentified. This specimen consisted of cultured CD8+ T cells from PBMCs, obtained from culture after CMV antigen stimulation. The origin of the receptors is a human donor in good health (CMV status not recorded). Some clones in this sample may be carry-over from other donors' samples.

This sequence joins TRBV4-2 and TRBJ1-2; possible D gene TRBD1, 6 bases. V was pared by 3 bases and J by 5 bases, with 28 bases between. CDR3 length equals 19 residues. From germline, CDR1 is LGHNA and CDR2 YNFKEQ. CDR3 nucleotides: TGTGCCAGCAGCCACCAACCCAATCCAGCTCGACAGGCCCGGTATGGCTACACCTTC. Protein product: CASSHQPNPARQARYGYTF.

The chain has TRBV19 and TRBJ2-1; 7 bases line up with TRBD1. The CDR3 runs 18 residues. CDR1 is LNHDA, CDR2 SQIVND, per germline (reference sequence). V shed 3 bases, J shed 3 bases, and the junction held 14 bases outside the gene matches. The CDR3 region has the DNA TGTGCCAGTAGTATGTCCCGGAGAGGGACAGAGGGCTACAATGAGCAGTTCTTC. It translates to CASSMSRRGTEGYNEQFF.

This chain joins TRBV6-6 and TRBJ2-7; 9 bases line up with TRBD2. The V and J ends lost 5 bases and 2 bases, in that order; junction bases with no gene match: 13. The CDR3 runs to 17 residues. Germline CDR1 is MNHNY and CDR2 is SVGAGI (reference sequence). As DNA, the CDR3 is TGTGCCAGCAGTCAGTCCCACAGCGGGGGGCTTCCCTACGAGCAGTACTTC. Its translation: CASSQSHSGGLPYEQYF.

As to this clonotype: Being one base from a much bigger clone, this may be a read error. This chain's CDR3 is CASSSGTSGGWETQYF. The CDR3 DNA reads as TGTGCCAGCAGCTCAGGGACTAGCGGGGGCTGGGAGACCCAGTACTTC. The chain is built from TRBV7-8 and TRBJ2-5, with 14 bases fitting TRBD2. The V gene end was trimmed by 4 bases and the J gene end by 5 bases; junction bases not matched to a gene: 6. The CDR3 consists of 16 residues. In germline, CDR1 is SGHVS, CDR2 FQNEAQ.

This clonotype appeared a few times. This chain uses TRBV6-2 or TRBV6-3 with TRBJ2-3; 10 nucleotides line up with TRBD1. J gave up 1 base and V 4 bases, and 2 bases lay outside the gene matches. Germline CDR1 is MNHEY and CDR2 is SVGEGT. The CDR3 contains 15 residues. The CDR3: CASSWGTGGTDTQYF. The CDR3 region has the DNA TGTGCCAGCAGTTGGGGGACAGGGGGCACAGATACGCAGTATTTT.

This clonotype was picked up many times. V and J are TRBV7-6 and TRBJ2-1; perhaps D is TRBD1 or TRBD2 (5 bases each). The V gene lost 2 bases and the J gene lost 1 base, with 9 bases spanning the gap. Germline loops: CDR1 SGHVS, CDR2 FNYEAQ. The CDR3 is 15 residues long. The CDR3 sequence: CASSLNGASYNEQFF. The CDR3 DNA follows: TGTGCCAGCAGCTTAAACGGGGCTTCCTACAATGAGCAGTTCTTC. The full variable domain, with the rest looked up from reference TRBV7-6 and TRBJ2-1, is GAGVSQSPRYKVTKRGQDVALRCDPISGHVSLYWYRQALGQGPEFLTYFNYEAQQDKSGLPNDRFSAERPEGSISTLTIQRTEQRDSAMYRCASSLNGASYNEQFFGPGTRLTVL.

This clonotype was counted a few times. The gene calls are TRBV7-2 and TRBJ2-1; TRBD2 aligns across 13 bases. Germline-derived CDR1 and CDR2 are SGHTA and FQGNSA. The CDR3 runs 15 residues. V lost 8 bases, J lost 10 bases, and 11 bases stayed unmatched. This CDR3 is CASQLGLAGKWEQFF. The CDR3 DNA reads TGTGCCAGCCAGCTGGGACTAGCGGGGAAATGGGAGCAGTTCTTC.

With regard to this clonotype: A much more abundant neighbour one base away suggests this may be a read error. The chain uses TRBV7-8 and TRBJ1-5, with TRBD1 matching 7 bases. The germline V gene encodes CDR1 SGHVS and CDR2 FQNEAQ. This CDR3 region has 15 residues. The CDR3 sequence is CASGFGTDSNQPQHF. CDR3 sequence (DNA): TGTGCCAGCGGCTTTGGGACAGATAGCAATCAGCCCCAGCATTTT.

This clonotype was counted at least ten times. The chain is built from TRBV12-3 or TRBV12-4 and TRBJ1-5; a weak D match, TRBD1 (6 bases). Trimming took 7 bases from V and 5 from J, leaving 15 bases between them. The CDR3 loop spans 14 amino acids. The CDR3: CASTYRELHQPQHF. CDR3 DNA: TGTGCCAGCACCTACAGGGAATTGCATCAGCCCCAGCATTTT.

The chain carries TRBV19 and TRBJ2-1; 7 positions match TRBD2. Germline trimming cut 3 bases from V and 4 bases from J; bases unmatched to any gene: 3. The germline gives CDR1 LNHDA, CDR2 SQIVND (reference sequence). This CDR3 spans 14 amino acids. In DNA, the CDR3 is TGTGCCAGTAGTATGGGCGGGGGATACAATGAGCAGTTCTTC. As protein: CASSMGGGYNEQFF.

Regarding this clonotype: At one end, the junction sequence differs from germline, possibly due to a read error. This chain uses TRBV12-5 with TRBJ2-7; D not resolved. The CDR3 has 16 residues. From germline, CDR1 is LGHNT and CDR2 FRNRAP. CDR3 residues: CASSLSSNSVSYEQYF. In DNA form, the CDR3 reads TGTGCTAGTAGTTTATCCAGTAACTCTGTTTCCTACGAGCAGTACTTC.

This clonotype was detected many times. The V and J genes are TRBV7-6 and TRBJ2-6; TRBD1 is a possible D gene (6 bases). Looked up from germline, CDR1 is SGHVS and CDR2 is FNYEAQ. This CDR3 region has 19 residues. The germline V and J ends were trimmed by 2 bases and 0 bases, with 17 bases remaining between them. In DNA, the CDR3 is TGTGCCAGCAGCTTATTACCCGACAGGCGTACCTCTGGGGCCAACGTCCTGACTTTC. As protein: CASSLLPDRRTSGANVLTF. The variable domain in full, completed from reference TRBV7-6 and TRBJ2-6, reads GAGVSQSPRYKVTKRGQDVALRCDPISGHVSLYWYRQALGQGPEFLTYFNYEAQQDKSGLPNDRFSAERPEGSISTLTIQRTEQRDSAMYRCASSLLPDRRTSGANVLTFGAGSRLTVL.

This clonotype showed up many times. V and J are TRBV7-9 and TRBJ2-1, with D perhaps TRBD2 (6 bases). The V end was cut by 2 bases, the J end by 0 bases, with 14 bases between. This CDR3 spans 17 amino acids. CDR1 is SEHNR, CDR2 FQNEAQ, per germline (reference sequence). CDR3 amino acids: CASSLSTGESSYNEQFF. The CDR3 region has the DNA TGTGCCAGCAGCTTAAGTACGGGGGAGAGCTCCTACAATGAGCAGTTCTTC.

This clonotype was detected ten times or more. The genes are TRBV19 and TRBJ2-1, with TRBD1 as a possible D gene (6 bases). The CDR3 has 15 residues. Germline-derived CDR1 and CDR2 are LNHDA and SQIVND (reference sequence). V was trimmed by 7 bases and J by 0 bases, leaving 13 bases between them. The CDR3 DNA reads TGTGCCAGTACCCTAACAGGGTACTCCTACAATGAGCAGTTCTTC. Amino acid sequence: CASTLTGYSYNEQFF.

This clonotype has more than one count but fewer than ten. The chain joins TRBV11-2 to TRBJ1-1; tentative D call: TRBD1 (6 bases). The CDR3 length is 14 residues. The germline V and J ends were trimmed by 5 bases and 2 bases, with 12 bases remaining between them. Germline lookup yields CDR1 SGHAT and CDR2 FQNNGV. In DNA, the CDR3 is TGTGCCAGCAGCGACCTCAGGGGAAACACTGAAGCTTTCTTT. This encodes CASSDLRGNTEAFF. Filled out from reference TRBV11-2 and TRBJ1-1, the complete variable domain reads EAGVAQSPRYKIIEKRQSVAFWCNPISGHATLYWYQQILGQGPKLLIQFQNNGVVDDSQLPKDRFSAERLKGVDSTLKIQPAKLEDSAVYLCASSDLRGNTEAFFGQGTRLTVV.

V usage is TRBV2 and J usage is TRBJ2-7; 8 nucleotides agree with TRBD2. The CDR3 sequence is 12 residues long. Germline values: CDR1 SNHLY, CDR2 FYNNEI. V trimming: 7 bases; J trimming: 3 bases; junction bases outside the gene matches: 2. CDR3 DNA sequence: TGTGCCAGCATCGGGGGGGACTACGAGCAGTACGTC. Amino acids: CASIGGDYEQYV.

The V and J genes are TRBV19 and TRBJ2-3, with D unclear. Trimming removed 1 base from V and 2 bases from J, with 7 bases in between. The CDR3 has 14 residues. Germline CDR1 reads LNHDA; CDR2 reads SQIVND (reference sequence). Written as DNA, the CDR3 is TGTGCCAGTAGTATAGCCAGTCTCACAGATACGCAGTATTTT. It codes for CASSIASLTDTQYF. Complete variable domain (other parts from reference TRBV19 and TRBJ2-3): DGGITQSPKYLFRKEGQNVTLSCEQNLNHDAMYWYRQDPGQGLRLIYYSQIVNDFQKGDIAEGYSVSREKKESFPLTVTSAQKNPTAFYLCASSIASLTDTQYFGPGTRLTVL.

This clonotype was recorded a few times. The genes are TRBV19 and TRBJ1-1; D is ambiguous. The CDR3 consists of 15 residues. V was pared by 4 bases and J by 0 bases, with 12 bases between. In germline, CDR1 is LNHDA, CDR2 SQIVND (reference sequence). Written as DNA, the CDR3 is TGTGCCAGTAGTAGTATCGACGGGTTGAACACTGAAGCTTTCTTT. Encoded protein: CASSSIDGLNTEAFF.

The chain links TRBV24-1 to TRBJ2-1; perhaps TRBD1 as D (7 bases). CDR3 length equals 15 residues. The V and J ends lost 1 base and 7 bases respectively, with 13 bases between them. CDR1 and CDR2 from the germline V gene are KGHDR and SFDVKD. For the CDR3, the DNA is TGTGCCACCAGTGATTTAGGGGGCGGGGTGAATGAGCAGTTCTTC. As protein: CATSDLGGGVNEQFF.

This clonotype was observed a few times. The chain combines TRBV7-9 with TRBJ1-2, with 9 bases fitting TRBD1. Germline CDR1 is SEHNR and CDR2 is FQNEAQ (reference sequence). The ends lost 3 bases at V and 7 bases at J; junction bases unmatched: 12. The CDR3 runs 16 residues. DNA for the CDR3: TGTGCCAGCAGCTTTGATCCGGGACAGGGTATGGGTGGCTACACCTTC. Its protein is CASSFDPGQGMGGYTF.

This clonotype has ten or more counts. The genes are TRBV28 and TRBJ2-3; 7 bases agree with TRBD2. V lost 3 bases to trimming and J lost 2 bases; unmatched junction nucleotides: 8. From germline, CDR1 is MDHEN and CDR2 SYDVKM. The CDR3 covers 16 residues. The CDR3 here is CASSFLSGGPTDTQYF. In DNA form, the CDR3 reads TGTGCCAGCAGTTTCTTATCGGGGGGACCCACAGATACGCAGTATTTT.

The V call is TRBV19, the J call TRBJ2-5, with 13 bases aligning to TRBD2. This CDR3 is built from 14 residues. Per the germline V gene, CDR1 is LNHDA and CDR2 is SQIVND (reference sequence). V dropped 6 bases and J dropped 3; count of bases not matched to a gene: 1. CDR3 bases: TGTGCCAGTAGCGGGACTAGCGGGGAAGAGACCCAGTACTTC. Translating gives CASSGTSGEETQYF.

The V call is TRBV10-2, the J call TRBJ2-5; 7 nucleotides agree with TRBD1. The J segment lost 2 bases and the V segment lost 0 bases, leaving 3 bases of the junction unmatched. The length of the CDR3 is 15 residues. Germline loops: CDR1 WSHSY, CDR2 SAAADI. As DNA, the CDR3 is TGCGCCAGCAGTGAGTCTCACAGGGGACAAGAGACCCAGTACTTC. This translates into CASSESHRGQETQYF.

This clonotype was counted ten times or more. The chain employs TRBV12-3 or TRBV12-4 and TRBJ1-2; D unresolved. There are 13 residues in the CDR3. V lost 5 bases to trimming and J lost 6 bases, with 13 bases between them. The CDR3 sequence: CASSVKVWDGYTF. DNA for the CDR3: TGTGCCAGCAGTGTCAAGGTTTGGGATGGCTACACCTTC.

This clonotype has only a few counts. The gene calls are TRBV7-4 and TRBJ1-1; D gene unclear. The V gene's germline CDR1 is SGHVT and CDR2 SQSDAQ. The CDR3 contains 14 residues. Trimming removed 6 bases from V and 5 bases from J, with 16 bases in between. CDR3 DNA sequence: TGTGCCAGCAGTCAAGAATGGCTAGAGACTGAAGCTTTCTTT. Its protein product is CASSQEWLETEAFF.

This clonotype was seen a few times. Here the CDR3 DNA reads TGTGCCAGCAGTTTCGGAGGGTGGTACGAGCAGTACGTC. Protein sequence: CASSFGGWYEQYV. V gene TRBV12-3 or TRBV12-4 combines with J gene TRBJ2-7; tentatively, D is TRBD2 (6 bases). V was clipped by 3 bases and J by 4 bases, with 10 bases between them. This CDR3 spans 13 amino acids.